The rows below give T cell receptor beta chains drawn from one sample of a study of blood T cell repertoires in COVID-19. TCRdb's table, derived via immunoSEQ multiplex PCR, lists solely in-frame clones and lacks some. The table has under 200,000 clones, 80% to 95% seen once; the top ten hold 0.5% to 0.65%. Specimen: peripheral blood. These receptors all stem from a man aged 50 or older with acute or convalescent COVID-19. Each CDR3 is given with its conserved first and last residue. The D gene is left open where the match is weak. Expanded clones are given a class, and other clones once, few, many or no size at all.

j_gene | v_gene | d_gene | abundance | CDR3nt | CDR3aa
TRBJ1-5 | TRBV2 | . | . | TGTGCCAGCAGAGCCGACTTGGGCAATCAGCCCCAGCATTTT | CASRADLGNQPQHF
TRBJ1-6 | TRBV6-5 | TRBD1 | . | TGTGCCAGCACTCCTCGGACAGGGTGGAATTCACCCCTCCACTTT | CASTPRTGWNSPLHF
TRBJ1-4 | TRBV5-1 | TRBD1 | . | TGCGCCAGCAGCTTACCAGGGGGAAATACTAATGAAAAACTGTTTTTT | CASSLPGGNTNEKLFF
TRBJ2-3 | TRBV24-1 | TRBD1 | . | TGTGCCACATTAACAGGGGCCGCATACACAGATACGCAGTATTTT | CATLTGAAYTDTQYF
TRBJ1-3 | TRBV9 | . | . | TGTGCCAGCAGCTCCCCCCGAGGGGGGGAGGTAGCGGGAAACACCATATATTTT | CASSSPRGGEVAGNTIYF
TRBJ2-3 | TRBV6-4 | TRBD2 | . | TGTGCCAGCAGTGACGGACTAGGCACAGATACGCAGTATTTT | CASSDGLGTDTQYF
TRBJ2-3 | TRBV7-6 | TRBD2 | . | TGTGCCAGCAGCTTAGTACCAGCGGGAGTAACAGATACGCAGTATTTT | CASSLVPAGVTDTQYF
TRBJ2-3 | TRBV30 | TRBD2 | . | TGTGCCTGGAGTGGCCTTAGGACTAGCGGGAGGGTGGCGACAGATACGCAGTATTTT | CAWSGLRTSGRVATDTQYF
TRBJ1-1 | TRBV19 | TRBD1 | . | TGTGCCAGTAGTTCACAGACAGGGGTACTCACTGAAGCTTTCTTT | CASSSQTGVLTEAFF
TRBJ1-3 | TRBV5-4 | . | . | TGTGCCAGCAGCTTATCGGGAAGTTCTGGAAACACCATATATTTT | CASSLSGSSGNTIYF
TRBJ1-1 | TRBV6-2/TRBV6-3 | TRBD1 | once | TGTGCCAGCAGCTCCGGGACAGGGATGAGCACTGAAGCTTTCTTT | CASSSGTGMSTEAFF
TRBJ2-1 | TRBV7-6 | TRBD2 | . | TGTGCCAGCAGCTTAGACACCCCAAGTTTGGCGGGGGGGCCCAATGAGCAGTTCTTC | CASSLDTPSLAGGPNEQFF
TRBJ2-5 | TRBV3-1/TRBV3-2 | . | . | TGTGCCAGCAGCCTAGCAGGGACTGCGAGGACCCAGTACTTC | CASSLAGTARTQYF
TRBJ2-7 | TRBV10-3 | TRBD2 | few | TGTGCCATCAGTGAGTCTCACGGGAGGACCTACGAGCAGTACTTC | CAISESHGRTYEQYF
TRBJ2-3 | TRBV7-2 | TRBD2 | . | TGTGCCAGCAGCTTAACCCCTAGCGGGGGGAACACAGATACGCAGTATTTT | CASSLTPSGGNTDTQYF
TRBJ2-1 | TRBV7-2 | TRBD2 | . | TGTGCCAGCAGCTTACGCGGGAGTTACAATGAGCAGTTCTTC | CASSLRGSYNEQFF
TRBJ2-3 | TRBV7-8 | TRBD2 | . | TGTGCCAGCAGCAAGACTAGCGGGGGCCCCTACACAGATACGCAGTATTTT | CASSKTSGGPYTDTQYF
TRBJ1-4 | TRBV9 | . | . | TGTGCCAGCAGCGTAGAGGGAGGTGGCAATGAAAAACTGTTTTTT | CASSVEGGGNEKLFF
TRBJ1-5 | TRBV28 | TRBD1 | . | TGTGCCAGCAGCCAAGGACAGGGACTAAGCAATCAGCCCCAGCATTTT | CASSQGQGLSNQPQHF
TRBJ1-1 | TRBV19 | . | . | TGTGCCAGTATGGGGTATTCGGGAAACACTGAAGCTTTCTTT | CASMGYSGNTEAFF